A selection of T cell receptor beta chains follows, all from one sample in a study of response to subunit inactivated influenza vaccine. MiXCR was run by TCRdb on the RT-PCR reads, yielding one entry per CDR3 protein. Here the sample spans 250,000 to 350,000 distinct CDR3 sequences, approximately 21% being singletons. This material consisted of PBMCs from blood, taken 21 months after vaccination. All receptors come from a man aged 50 to 69 who received an inactivated influenza vaccine. Both conserved end residues are part of each CDR3. The order of the fields is V gene, J gene, D gene, clone size, CDR3 DNA, CDR3 protein. D genes are given only for firm matches. Not every row has a clone size; where given, it reads once, few, many or a size class.

v_gene: TRBV12-3/TRBV12-4; j_gene: TRBJ2-5; d_gene: -; abundance: -; CDR3nt: TGTGCCAGCAGTTTCCCGCGGGGCGTGGGGACCCAGTACTTC; CDR3aa: CASSFPRGVGTQYF
v_gene: TRBV4-3; j_gene: TRBJ1-4; d_gene: -; abundance: -; CDR3nt: TGCGCCAGCAGCAACCGTTTCAGGGATGAAAAACTGTTTTTT; CDR3aa: CASSNRFRDEKLFF
v_gene: TRBV5-3; j_gene: TRBJ2-2; d_gene: -; abundance: few; CDR3nt: -; CDR3aa: CARSAYRDRTPGSCFF
v_gene: TRBV20-1; j_gene: TRBJ2-5; d_gene: TRBD2; abundance: -; CDR3nt: TGCAGTGCTAGAGATTTCAGCGGGAGGGCCCAAGAGACCCAGTACTTC; CDR3aa: CSARDFSGRAQETQYF
v_gene: TRBV11-2; j_gene: TRBJ1-4; d_gene: -; abundance: -; CDR3nt: TGTGCCAGCAGCCCAAGTTGGAAGGATGAAAAACTGTTTTTT; CDR3aa: CASSPSWKDEKLFF
v_gene: TRBV9; j_gene: TRBJ1-4; d_gene: -; abundance: few; CDR3nt: TGTGCCAGCAGTCAGGGTCCTTTCAATGAAAAACTGTTTTTT; CDR3aa: CASSQGPFNEKLFF
v_gene: TRBV20-1; j_gene: TRBJ1-5; d_gene: -; abundance: few; CDR3nt: TGCAGTGCTAGAGATCTGGGGGGGCTGAATCAGCCCCAGCATTTT; CDR3aa: CSARDLGGLNQPQHF
v_gene: TRBV24-1; j_gene: TRBJ2-7; d_gene: -; abundance: -; CDR3nt: TGTGCCACCAGTGATTATGGCTACGAGCAGTACTTC; CDR3aa: CATSDYGYEQYF
v_gene: TRBV19; j_gene: TRBJ1-5; d_gene: -; abundance: -; CDR3nt: TGTGCCAGTGCGGACCGCGTCAATCAGCCCCAGCATTTT; CDR3aa: CASADRVNQPQHF
v_gene: TRBV28; j_gene: TRBJ2-5; d_gene: -; abundance: -; CDR3nt: TGTGCCAGCCGGCGAAGCGGTCAAGAGACCCAGTACTTC; CDR3aa: CASRRSGQETQYF
v_gene: TRBV7-2; j_gene: TRBJ1-2; d_gene: -; abundance: once; CDR3nt: TGTGCCAGCAGCGTAGGACGGCGCAATTTCTATGGCTACACCTTC; CDR3aa: CASSVGRRNFYGYTF
v_gene: TRBV30; j_gene: TRBJ1-4; d_gene: -; abundance: few; CDR3nt: TGTGCCTGGAGTCTGCCAAGCCTCGGTGAAAAACTGTTTTTT; CDR3aa: CAWSLPSLGEKLFF
v_gene: TRBV11-2; j_gene: TRBJ1-3; d_gene: -; abundance: many; CDR3nt: TGTGCCAGCAGCTTAGTCCCCCCGCTCCTATGGGGCTCTGGAAACACCATATATTTT; CDR3aa: CASSLVPPLLWGSGNTIYF
v_gene: TRBV7-6; j_gene: TRBJ2-7; d_gene: TRBD1; abundance: -; CDR3nt: TGTGCCAGCAGCTCGCCCGACAGGGGAGAGCAGTACTTC; CDR3aa: CASSSPDRGEQYF
v_gene: TRBV20-1; j_gene: TRBJ2-7; d_gene: TRBD1; abundance: -; CDR3nt: TGCAGTGCTAGAGTAGCCGGGACAGCAATACCCTACTACGAGCAGTACTTC; CDR3aa: CSARVAGTAIPYYEQYF
v_gene: TRBV7-2; j_gene: TRBJ2-5; d_gene: TRBD2; abundance: few; CDR3nt: TGTGCCAGCAGCTCTGGGACTAGCGGGGGATATGAGACCCAGTACTTC; CDR3aa: CASSSGTSGGYETQYF
v_gene: TRBV12-3/TRBV12-4; j_gene: TRBJ1-6; d_gene: -; abundance: many; CDR3nt: TGTGCCAGCAGTTTCGAGCGTCATTCACCCCTCCACTTT; CDR3aa: CASSFERHSPLHF
v_gene: TRBV30; j_gene: TRBJ1-1; d_gene: -; abundance: -; CDR3nt: TGTGCCTGGAGTGTAAGCGGGGGGCTGGGCCGCACTGAAGCTTTCTTT; CDR3aa: CAWSVSGGLGRTEAFF
v_gene: TRBV6-2/TRBV6-3; j_gene: TRBJ2-7; d_gene: -; abundance: few; CDR3nt: TGTGCCAGCAGGAACCCAGGGAACTCCTACGAGCAGTACTTC; CDR3aa: CASRNPGNSYEQYF
v_gene: TRBV20-1; j_gene: TRBJ2-2; d_gene: -; abundance: -; CDR3nt: TGCAGTGCTCCTGGACTCGCCACCGGGGAGCTGTTTTTT; CDR3aa: CSAPGLATGELFF
v_gene: TRBV3-1; j_gene: TRBJ1-6; d_gene: -; abundance: -; CDR3nt: TGTGCCAGCAGCCAAGATGGCGCAGGGCGAGGTTCACCCCTCCACTTT; CDR3aa: CASSQDGAGRGSPLHF
v_gene: TRBV10-3; j_gene: TRBJ2-3; d_gene: TRBD2; abundance: -; CDR3nt: TGTGCCATCAGGGGAGCGGGGGCTAGGACAGATACGCAGTATTTT; CDR3aa: CAIRGAGARTDTQYF
v_gene: TRBV18; j_gene: TRBJ1-5; d_gene: -; abundance: few; CDR3nt: TGTGCCAGCTCTACTCAGGGAAGGAGGAATCAGCCCCAGCATTTT; CDR3aa: CASSTQGRRNQPQHF
v_gene: TRBV27; j_gene: TRBJ2-2; d_gene: -; abundance: few; CDR3nt: TGTGCCAGCAGTTTCGGCTCGAACACCGGGGAGCTGTTTTTT; CDR3aa: CASSFGSNTGELFF
v_gene: TRBV11-2; j_gene: TRBJ1-1; d_gene: TRBD1; abundance: -; CDR3nt: TGTGCCAGCGGTCGGGACAGGTTGAACACTGAAGCTTTCTTT; CDR3aa: CASGRDRLNTEAFF